This note documents a single TCR beta chain sequence. Its antigen remains unidentified. Different DNA sequences within this sample yield the same CDR3. Germline V gene sequence: CDR1 SNHLY, CDR2 FYNNEI. Trimming took 1 base from V and 0 from J, leaving 8 bases between them. This CDR3 is built from 15 residues. This sample was included in a study of shared clonotypes between healthy human individuals. Sequenced by immunoSEQ multiplex PCR; TCRdb stores in-frame clones only, minus some. Of over 2 million clones listed, 85% to 95% are singletons. Study-level findings and limits: An anticipated effect of sequencing depth on clonotype sharing among donors was recognized. What naive subsets generally showed was a larger estimated richness than memory subsets showed. In a few donors, around 5% of naive CD4 clonotypes appeared in common.

The chain links TRBV2 to TRBJ2-3, with D perhaps matching TRBD2 (6 bases). Sample: naive CD4+ T cells sorted from blood. Documented subset: CD45RA+ positively selected. The origin of this receptor is a man between 18 and 35 years old in good health. This chain's CDR3 is CASSEGGTSTDTQYF. The CDR3 region has the DNA TGTGCCAGCAGTGAAGGGGGGACTAGCACAGATACGCAGTATTTT.